The rows below give T cell receptor beta chains drawn from one sample of a study of shared clonotypes between healthy human individuals. The assay was immunoSEQ multiplex PCR, and TCRdb's table has in-frame clones only and misses some. The repertoire holds about 2.3 million clones, with 85% to 95% as singletons. Material for sequencing was naive CD4+ T cells from PBMCs. The receptors derive from a man younger than 35 in good health. Some clones in this sample may be carry-over from other donors' samples. Each CDR3 is given with its conserved first and last residue. A D gene is named only where the DNA matches it firmly. The size entry is marked missing in some rows and otherwise reads once, few, many or a size class.

v_gene,j_gene,abundance,d_gene,CDR3nt,CDR3aa
TRBV29-1,TRBJ1-1,NA,TRBD1,TGCAGCGTTGAATACAGGGGCTCGGGAACTGAAGCTTTCTTT,CSVEYRGSGTEAFF
TRBV27,TRBJ1-1,NA,NA,TGTGCCAGCAGACAACTGTATTTGAACACTGAAGCTTTCTTT,CASRQLYLNTEAFF
TRBV27,TRBJ1-2,NA,NA,TGTGCCAGCAGTTTCGATAGGACAGCCTATGGCTACACCTTC,CASSFDRTAYGYTF
TRBV29-1,TRBJ2-3,NA,NA,TGCAGCCTTCGCAGGGCCTTAGATACGCAGTATTTT,CSLRRALDTQYF
TRBV9,TRBJ1-2,NA,NA,TGTGCCAGCAGCGTGAGTGGAGGGGCCGGTGATCCTGGCTACACCTTC,CASSVSGGAGDPGYTF
TRBV7-9,TRBJ1-1,NA,TRBD1,TGTGCCAGCAGCCCGAACTACAGGGGGCGGAACACTGAAGCTTTCTTT,CASSPNYRGRNTEAFF
TRBV30,TRBJ2-7,NA,NA,TGTGCCTGGAGGCCCTTGGGGAGGTACGAGCAGTACTTC,CAWRPLGRYEQYF
TRBV18,TRBJ1-6,once,TRBD1,TGTGCCAGCTCATCTGACAGGGGAGGTGGACCCCTCCACTTT,CASSSDRGGGPLHF
TRBV7-8,TRBJ2-4,once,NA,TGTGCCAGCAGCGTAGCGTACATTCAGTACTTC,CASSVAYIQYF
TRBV28,TRBJ1-1,NA,NA,TGTGCCAGCAGCTATCCGGAGGACATCCCCCGCGGGATGAACACTGAAGCTTTCTTT,CASSYPEDIPRGMNTEAFF
TRBV6-5,TRBJ2-2,few,NA,TGTGCCAGCAGAGGGGCCGGGGAGCTGTTTTTT,CASRGAGELFF
TRBV11-2,TRBJ2-1,NA,TRBD2,TGTGCCAGCAGCTTGACTAGCGGAAACAATGAGCAGTTCTTC,CASSLTSGNNEQFF
TRBV10-3,TRBJ2-5,NA,NA,TGTGCCATCAGTGTTGAAGAGACCCAGTACTTC,CAISVEETQYF
TRBV19,TRBJ1-4,NA,NA,TGTGCCAGTAGCCCTTATATAGGGGCTCCTAATGAAAAACTGTTTTTT,CASSPYIGAPNEKLFF
TRBV7-9,TRBJ2-7,NA,NA,TGTGCCAGCAGCTTAGTGTTGGGCGAGCAGTACTTC,CASSLVLGEQYF
TRBV18,TRBJ2-1,once,TRBD2,TGTGCCAGCTCACCACCCCTAGCGGGAGGCCCCTACAATGAGCAGTTCTTC,CASSPPLAGGPYNEQFF
TRBV5-1,TRBJ1-4,NA,NA,TGCGCCAGCAGCTTGGGCTTGGGTGAAAAACTGTTTTTT,CASSLGLGEKLFF
TRBV6-1,TRBJ2-1,NA,NA,TGTGCCAGCGGCATCCAGGGCTGGTCCTACAATGAGCAGTTCTTC,CASGIQGWSYNEQFF
TRBV5-6,TRBJ2-3,NA,NA,TGTGCCAGCAGTAAAATTAGAGGGGTAGAAGACACAGATACGCAGTATTTT,CASSKIRGVEDTDTQYF
TRBV18,TRBJ2-6,NA,NA,TGTGCCAGCTCACTCCTAGGGGCCAACGTCCTGACTTTC,CASSLLGANVLTF
TRBV10-1,TRBJ2-1,NA,NA,TGCGCCAGCAGTGAGTCGTCTAGGGGGGAGCAGTTCTTC,CASSESSRGEQFF
TRBV27,TRBJ2-1,NA,NA,TGTGCCAGCAGTTTATCTAGCGGTGAGCAGTTCTTC,CASSLSSGEQFF
TRBV5-6,TRBJ2-7,NA,NA,TGTGCCAGCAGCTTGTCCCCTTCTTGGAGCTCCTACGAGCAGTACTTC,CASSLSPSWSSYEQYF
TRBV5-1,TRBJ2-1,NA,TRBD1,TGCGCCAGCAGCTCCGGGACAGGGATTTCAAATGAGCAGTTCTTC,CASSSGTGISNEQFF
TRBV4-2,TRBJ2-2,NA,NA,TGTGCCAGCAGTTTAACTGGGCAGACCGGGGAGCTGTTTTTT,CASSLTGQTGELFF
TRBV11-2,TRBJ2-5,NA,NA,TGTGCCAGCACCAAAACGGGGGCCCAAGAGACCCAGTACTTC,CASTKTGAQETQYF
TRBV25-1,TRBJ2-1,NA,NA,TGTGCCAGCAGTGACCAATTCTCCTACAATGAGCAGTTCTTC,CASSDQFSYNEQFF
TRBV21-1,TRBJ2-7,NA,NA,TGTGCCAGCAGCGCGTCCTCCAGCTCCTACGAGCAGTACTTC,CASSASSSSYEQYF
TRBV28,TRBJ2-1,NA,NA,TGTGCCAGCAGTTCCCTGCTAAGGAGGGGGGCGTACAATGAGCAGTTCTTC,CASSSLLRRGAYNEQFF
TRBV27,TRBJ2-1,NA,NA,TGTGCCAGCGGCGCCCGTCCCCCGTGGGGTTGGTCCTACAATGAGCAGTTCTTC,CASGARPPWGWSYNEQFF
TRBV4-3,TRBJ2-3,NA,NA,TGCGCCAGCAGCCAAGAATGGGGGAGGGGGAATACGCAGTATTTT,CASSQEWGRGNTQYF
TRBV5-1,TRBJ2-3,NA,NA,TGCGCCAGCACCCCCCCAGACACTAGCACAGATACGCAGTATTTT,CASTPPDTSTDTQYF
TRBV5-1,TRBJ1-5,NA,NA,TGCGCCAGCAGCTTGGGAATTCTGGAGAATCAGCCCCAGCATTTT,CASSLGILENQPQHF
TRBV6-4,TRBJ2-1,NA,TRBD2,TGTGCCAGCAGTGACTCGGGGAAGCGGGAGGGGGGGTACAATGAGCAGTTCTTC,CASSDSGKREGGYNEQFF
TRBV4-3,TRBJ2-1,NA,TRBD2,TGCGCCAGCAGCCATTTAGCGGGAGGAAACAATGAGCAGTTCTTC,CASSHLAGGNNEQFF
TRBV7-7,TRBJ2-5,NA,TRBD2,TGTGCCAGCAGCTCAAGGGAGCGGGGTGAGACCCAGTACTTC,CASSSRERGETQYF
TRBV5-1,TRBJ2-1,NA,TRBD1,TGCGCCAGCAGCTTGACAGGGGATACCTACAATGAGCAGTTCTTC,CASSLTGDTYNEQFF
TRBV7-2,TRBJ2-1,NA,NA,TGTGCCAGCAGTTTCGAAAGCGCGCGCCATTACAATGAGCAGTTCTTC,CASSFESARHYNEQFF
TRBV27,TRBJ2-7,NA,TRBD2,TGTGCCAGCAGTCCACTCAAGCGGGGAACACCGGACGAGCAGTACTTC,CASSPLKRGTPDEQYF
TRBV18,TRBJ2-5,NA,TRBD1,TGTGCCAGCTCACCACTATTGGGTCAGGGGGCCCCTGGGACCCAGTACTTC,CASSPLLGQGAPGTQYF
TRBV15,TRBJ1-5,NA,NA,TGTGCCACCAGCGGGTGGGAGAACAGGGTGAATCAGCCCCAGCATTTT,CATSGWENRVNQPQHF
TRBV14,TRBJ1-2,NA,NA,TGTGCCAGCAGCCAAGGTGCTGGGGACGGTGGCTACACCTTC,CASSQGAGDGGYTF
TRBV2,TRBJ2-2,NA,NA,TGTGCCAGCAGTGATTGGACGACTAACACCGGGGAGCTGTTTTTT,CASSDWTTNTGELFF
TRBV6-1,TRBJ1-5,NA,NA,TGTGCCAGCAGGGCCGGACGGATTAATCAGCCCCAGCATTTT,CASRAGRINQPQHF
TRBV27,TRBJ1-2,NA,NA,TGTGCCAGCAGTCTCCGTAGGACAGCGAACTATGGCTACACCTTC,CASSLRRTANYGYTF
TRBV25-1,TRBJ2-5,NA,NA,TGTGCCAGCAGTGAAGGAGGGTCACAAGAGACCCAGTACTTC,CASSEGGSQETQYF
TRBV7-9,TRBJ1-2,NA,NA,TGTGCCAGCAGCTTAGCTGTAAGGTCTGGCTACACCTTC,CASSLAVRSGYTF
TRBV7-9,TRBJ1-1,NA,TRBD1,TGTGCCAGCAGCCCGGGGACAGGGGTGGGTTTGTACACTGAAGCTTTCTTT,CASSPGTGVGLYTEAFF
TRBV5-1,TRBJ2-5,NA,TRBD1,TGCGCCAGCGGGTTTCAGGGGGCGGACGAGACCCAGTACTTC,CASGFQGADETQYF
TRBV7-3,TRBJ2-3,NA,NA,TGTGCCAGCAGCTTAGAGGGACCGGATACGCAGTATTTT,CASSLEGPDTQYF
TRBV5-5,TRBJ2-3,NA,TRBD2,TGTGCCAGCAGCTCCCGTGATAGCGGGAGCACAGATACGCAGTATTTT,CASSSRDSGSTDTQYF
TRBV5-1,TRBJ2-7,NA,NA,TGCGCCAGCAGCGCCCGAAGGGGGGATAGAGGGGGCGCCGGGTACGAGCAGTACTTC,CASSARRGDRGGAGYEQYF
TRBV2,TRBJ2-7,NA,NA,TGTGCCAGCAGTGTACGCAGGGCCCTCGAGCAGTACTTC,CASSVRRALEQYF